Below, 12 T cell receptor beta chains from the same sample are listed, as sequenced in a study of Tregs in tolerant kidney transplant recipients. No antigen has been assigned to these receptors. The repertoire was sequenced with immunoSEQ multiplex PCR; TCRdb's copy has only in-frame clones and lacks some. The table lists 4,500 to 7,000 clones, 90% of them singletons. Sequenced material: Tregs from blood cultured with allogeneic cells, taken before the transplant. Receptor source: a human patient who received a combined kidney and bone marrow transplant.

The chain employs TRBV5-1 and TRBJ1-2, with a tentative D call TRBD1 (5 bases). The V end was cut by 4 bases, the J end by 4 bases, with 14 bases between. The CDR3 is 14 amino acids. The germline V gene has CDR1 SGHRS and CDR2 YFSETQ. Here the CDR3 reads CASSPRQGGYGYTF. The CDR3, as DNA: TGCGCCAGCAGCCCCCGTCAGGGCGGCTATGGCTACACCTTC.

J is TRBJ1-2 and V is TRBV9; D ambiguous. Germline lookup yields CDR1 SGDLS and CDR2 YYNGEE. V dropped 0 bases and J dropped 2 bases, with 8 bases sitting between them. The CDR3 is made up of 14 amino acids. CDR3 amino acids: CASSVGRGNYGYTF. In DNA form, the CDR3 reads TGTGCCAGCAGCGTAGGACGAGGAAACTATGGCTACACCTTC. Looking up the rest from reference TRBV9 and TRBJ1-2 gives the full variable domain: DSGVTQTPKHLITATGQRVTLRCSPRSGDLSVYWYQQSLDQGLQFLIQYYNGEERAKGNILERFSAQQFPDLHSELNLSSLELGDSALYFCASSVGRGNYGYTFGSGTRLTVV.

The V and J genes are TRBV6-1 and TRBJ2-7, with D possibly matching TRBD2 (5 bases). Germline V lookup: CDR1 MNHNS, CDR2 SASEGT. V was shortened by 2 bases and J by 4 bases, with 18 bases between the two germline ends. This CDR3 comprises 16 residues. CDR3 loop: CASSERFGVSGYEQYF. As DNA, the CDR3 is TGTGCCAGCAGTGAACGGTTTGGAGTTTCGGGATACGAGCAGTACTTC.

The rearrangement links TRBV21-1 to TRBJ2-2; the table's D call of TRBD1 was not tested on the DNA. TRBV21-1 is classified as a pseudogene. There are 13 residues in the CDR3. Here the CDR3 reads CASSNPQTGELFF. The CDR3 DNA is TGTGCCAGCAGCAACCCCCAGACCGGGGAGCTGTTTTTT.

The chain couples TRBV15 to TRBJ1-4, with TRBD1 identical over 7 bases. The trim removed 4 bases at V and 5 bases at J, leaving 1 base unmatched. Per germline, CDR1 LNHNV and CDR2 YYDKDF (reference sequence). This CDR3 has 13 residues. The CDR3 DNA reads TGTGCCACCAGCACGACAGGGAATGAAAAACTGTTTTTT. This codes for CATSTTGNEKLFF.

The rearrangement joins TRBV7-2 to TRBJ2-6, with D possibly being TRBD1 (7 bases). This CDR3 comprises 17 residues. The V gene lost 5 bases and the J gene lost 0 bases, with 14 bases spanning the gap. CDR1 is SGHTA and CDR2 is FQGNSA in the germline V gene. In DNA form, the CDR3 reads TGTGCCAGCAGCCTCAGGGGGGAAGGCTCTGGGGCCAACGTCCTGACTTTC. Translation: CASSLRGEGSGANVLTF.

Here the CDR3 DNA reads TGCGCCAGCAGCGTGAACAGGGGTCTTTACGAGCAGTACTTC. Its protein is CASSVNRGLYEQYF. The V call is TRBV5-1, the J call TRBJ2-7; 7 nucleotides align to TRBD1. CDR3 length: 14 amino acids. The junction had 8 bases not matched to a gene; V was cut back by 4 bases and J by 4 bases. Germline CDR1 and CDR2: SGHRS and YFSETQ.

This chain connects TRBV7-8 to TRBJ2-7, with D unclear. Trimming left V 5 bases short and J 6 bases short, with 11 bases between. CDR1 SGHVS and CDR2 FQNEAQ come from the germline V gene. This CDR3 region has 12 residues. The CDR3 protein is CASSQRSREQYF. The CDR3 bases are TGTGCCAGCAGCCAACGGAGTCGCGAGCAGTACTTC. Full variable domain (remainder filled in from reference TRBV7-8 and TRBJ2-7): GAGVSQSPRYKVAKRGQDVALRCDPISGHVSLFWYQQALGQGPEFLTYFQNEAQLDKSGLPSDRFFAERPEGSVSTLKIQRTQQEDSAVYLCASSQRSREQYFGPGTRLTVT.

The chain recombines TRBV10-1 with TRBJ2-2, with 8 bases that match TRBD1. This CDR3 has 15 amino acids. Unmatched junction bases numbered 5, after V lost 4 bases and J lost 4 bases. CDR1 is WNHNN, CDR2 SYGVQD, per germline (reference sequence). The CDR3 bases are TGCGCCAGCAGTGTGTCACAGGGGGGCACCGGGGAGCTGTTTTTT. This translates into CASSVSQGGTGELFF.

In this sample, this clone turned up a few times. The chain has TRBV27 and TRBJ2-3, with 8 nucleotides matching TRBD1. Trimming cost V 10 bases and J 6 bases; bases outside gene matches: 15. The germline V gene encodes CDR1 MNHEY and CDR2 SMNVEV (reference sequence). This CDR3 spans 15 amino acids. The CDR3 nucleotides are TGTGCCACTGCTTGGGACAGGCTAGACCTGGATACGCAGTATTTT. Residues: CATAWDRLDLDTQYF.

The J gene is TRBJ1-5, the V gene TRBV2; D unresolved. The CDR3 sequence is 12 residues long. Germline-derived CDR1 and CDR2 are SNHLY and FYNNEI. Trimming took 4 bases from V and 6 from J, leaving 7 bases between them. CDR3 sequence: CASSVVSQPQHF. The CDR3 bases are TGTGCCAGCAGTGTGGTCAGTCAGCCCCAGCATTTT.

The V call is TRBV5-1, the J call TRBJ1-6, with 7 bases aligning to TRBD1. The CDR3 is 17 residues long. V lost 3 bases to trimming and J lost 0 bases; unmatched junction nucleotides: 6. Germline V gives CDR1 SGHRS, CDR2 YFSETQ. The CDR3 nucleotides read TGCGCCAGCAGCTGGTCCGGGACAGCCTCCTATAATTCACCCCTCCACTTT. Protein product: CASSWSGTASYNSPLHF.